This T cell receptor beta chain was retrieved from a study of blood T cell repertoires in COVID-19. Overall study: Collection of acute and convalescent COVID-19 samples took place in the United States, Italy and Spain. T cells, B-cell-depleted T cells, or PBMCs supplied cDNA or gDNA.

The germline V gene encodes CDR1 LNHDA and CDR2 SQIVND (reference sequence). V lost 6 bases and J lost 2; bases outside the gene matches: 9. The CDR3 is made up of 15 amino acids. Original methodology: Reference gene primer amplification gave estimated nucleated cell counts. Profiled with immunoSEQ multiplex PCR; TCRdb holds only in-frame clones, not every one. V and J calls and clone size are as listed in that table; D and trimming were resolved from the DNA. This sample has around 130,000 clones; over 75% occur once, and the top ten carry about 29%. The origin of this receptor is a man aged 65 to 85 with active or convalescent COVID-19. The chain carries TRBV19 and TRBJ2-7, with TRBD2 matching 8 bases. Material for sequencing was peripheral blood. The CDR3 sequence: CASRQGRGGTYEQYF. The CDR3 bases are TGTGCCAGTAGGCAGGGTCGGGGGGGCACCTACGAGCAGTACTTC.